The 14 T cell receptor beta chains below all came from one sample that was sequenced in a study of blood T cell repertoires in COVID-19. Method: immunoSEQ multiplex PCR; TCRdb's copy keeps in-frame clones and lacks some. In the table there are 70,000 to 100,000 clones, 65% to 90% of which are singletons. The sequenced material came from peripheral blood. These receptors all stem from a man older than 75 with active or convalescent COVID-19.

The V and J genes are TRBV18 and TRBJ1-5; D might be TRBD1 (6 bases). V lost 3 bases and J lost 8, with 14 bases in between. The CDR3 length is 14 residues. Germline values: CDR1 KGHSH, CDR2 LQKENI. The CDR3 region has the DNA TGTGCCAGCTCACCCGTGGCGGGGGGCGAGCCCCAGCATTTT. Amino acid sequence: CASSPVAGGEPQHF.

The V and J genes are TRBV5-6 and TRBJ2-7, with a weak D call TRBD1 (6 bases). The CDR3 is made up of 15 amino acids. V was cut by 4 bases and J by 1 base, with 15 bases left in between. Germline V gene data show CDR1 as SGHDT and CDR2 as YYEEEE. This CDR3 reads CASSKSGVGSYEQYF. Written as DNA, the CDR3 is TGTGCCAGCAGCAAGTCAGGGGTCGGGTCCTACGAGCAGTACTTC.

V and J are TRBV2 and TRBJ2-3, with 8 bases lining up with TRBD2. This CDR3 has 14 residues. Germline V lookup: CDR1 SNHLY, CDR2 FYNNEI. J lost 4 bases, V lost 5 bases, and 5 bases had no gene match. The CDR3 nucleotides read TGTGCCAGCAGTCTCGCGGGAGGTGCAGATACGCAGTATTTT. This gives the protein CASSLAGGADTQYF.

This rearrangement joins TRBV28 to TRBJ2-6, with D possibly matching TRBD1 (7 bases). Germline loops: CDR1 MDHEN, CDR2 SYDVKM. The CDR3 length is 17 residues. V gave up 5 bases and J gave up 3 bases, with 17 bases separating them. Here the CDR3 reads CASSHLGGGDGANVLTF. CDR3 coding DNA: TGTGCCAGCAGTCACCTAGGAGGGGGCGATGGGGCCAACGTCCTGACTTTC.

The CDR3 spells CASSSVGRRGGQYF. For the CDR3, the DNA is TGTGCCAGCAGCTCCGTCGGTCGCCGAGGTGGGCAGTATTTT. V gene TRBV7-9 combines with J gene TRBJ2-3; D remains ambiguous. Between the trimmed V and J ends, which lost 4 bases and 11 bases, there was a span of 19 bases. CDR1 and CDR2 (germline): SEHNR, FQNEAQ (reference sequence). The length of the CDR3 is 14 residues.

As DNA, the CDR3 is TGTGCCAGTAGTAGGTGGGCAAGCAATCAGCCCCAGCATTTT. It yields the protein CASSRWASNQPQHF. The gene calls are TRBV19 and TRBJ1-5, with unresolved D. Germline V gene data show CDR1 as LNHDA and CDR2 as SQIVND (reference sequence). Deletions cut 4 bases from V and 1 base from J, with 8 bases between. The CDR3 extends over 14 amino acids.

This clone was detected only a few times. This chain's CDR3 is CASKAVQGFAIYF. The DNA for the CDR3 is TGTGCCAGCAAGGCAGTACAGGGATTTGCCATATATTTT. This chain joins TRBV12-3 or TRBV12-4 and TRBJ1-3, with D maybe TRBD1 (6 bases). V lost 7 bases and J 11 bases, leaving 18 bases between the germline ends. This CDR3 contains 13 residues.

Comments on this clone: Since the CDR3 does not end with the conserved phenylalanine or tryptophan, this likely comes from a read error. The DNA is left out, because the CDR3 cannot be placed on it with certainty; the CDR3 is given as TCRdb lists it. This chain uses TRBV6-1 with TRBJ1-1; the table's D call TRBD1 went unverified against the DNA. CDR1 is MNHNS and CDR2 is SASEGT in the germline V gene. The CDR3 is 11 residues long, counting both termini. The CDR3 loop reads CASSEAGGYAI.

This clone was observed a single time. This rearrangement joins TRBV5-1 to TRBJ2-2; the D gene is possibly TRBD2 (7 bases). The CDR3 loop spans 16 amino acids. The germline gives CDR1 SGHRS, CDR2 YFSETQ. With 0 bases removed from V and 1 base from J, the gap between germline ends came to 10 bases. The DNA for the CDR3 is TGCGCCAGCAGCTTGGAAGGGGGGGTGAACACCGGGGAGCTGTTTTTT. Amino acids: CASSLEGGVNTGELFF.

The chain carries TRBV3-1 (or the pseudogene TRBV3-2) and TRBJ2-5; D may be TRBD2 (6 bases). Trimming removed 2 bases from V and 2 bases from J, with 15 bases in between. This CDR3 region has 16 residues. Germline V CDR1 and CDR2: LGHDT, YNNKEL (reference sequence). CDR3 sequence reads: CASSQNPGVPQETQYF. The CDR3 DNA is TGTGCCAGCAGCCAAAACCCGGGGGTTCCGCAAGAGACCCAGTACTTC.

A few counts support this clone. The CDR3 here is CASSLEPQGFVYEQYF. The CDR3 nucleotides read TGTGCCAGCAGCTTAGAACCACAGGGATTTGTATACGAGCAGTACTTC. V and J are TRBV7-2 and TRBJ2-7; perhaps TRBD1 as D (6 bases). The length of the CDR3 is 16 residues. Germline loops: CDR1 SGHTA, CDR2 FQGNSA. V dropped 1 base and J dropped 4 bases, with 17 bases sitting between them.

For this clone: Other DNA sequences of this sample code for an identical CDR3. This CDR3 is CASSGNRGNYGYTF. In DNA, the CDR3 is TGTGCCAGCAGCGGGAACAGGGGCAACTATGGCTACACCTTC. This chain connects TRBV9 to TRBJ1-2; TRBD1 agrees at 7 bases. Germline CDR1 is SGDLS and CDR2 is YYNGEE. The CDR3 sequence is 14 residues long. The junction had 4 bases not matched to a gene; V was cut back by 3 bases and J by 2 bases.

The chain has TRBV3-1 (or the pseudogene TRBV3-2) and TRBJ2-1, with unresolved D. The CDR3 length is 13 residues. Trimming removed 3 bases from V and 6 bases from J, with 9 bases in between. Germline V lookup: CDR1 LGHDT, CDR2 YNNKEL (reference sequence). DNA of the CDR3: TGTGCCAGCAGCCAGGTAGATGGCAATGAGCAGTTCTTC. Translated, it gives CASSQVDGNEQFF.

The chain employs TRBV6-4 and TRBJ2-1; 7 positions agree with TRBD2. CDR1 is MRHNA and CDR2 is SNTAGT in the germline V gene. With 9 bases clipped from V and 5 bases from J, the junction kept 4 bases outside the gene matches. This CDR3 comprises 12 residues. Here the CDR3 reads CARREIHNEQFF. CDR3 nucleotide sequence: TGTGCCAGGCGGGAGATCCACAATGAGCAGTTCTTC.